This T cell receptor beta chain was found in a study of TIL therapy for anti-PD-1-resistant metastatic lung cancer. This CDR3 comprises 16 residues. Germline V gives CDR1 MGHRA, CDR2 YSYEKL. The ends were cut back, 1 base at V and 7 bases at J, with 17 bases in the middle. The time point here: pre-treatment sample, taken before nivolumab and TIL therapy. The libraries were made with immunoSEQ v3. TCRdb's table, derived via immunoSEQ multiplex PCR, lists solely in-frame clones and lacks some. Of about 49,000 clones detected, approximately 79% appear once; the ten largest clones hold approximately 15%. This sequence joins TRBV4-1 and TRBJ2-1, with TRBD2 as a possible D gene (5 bases). Here the sequenced sample was blood, taken at baseline. The receptor's source is a man in his sixties or seventies with non-small cell lung cancer. DNA for the CDR3: TGCGCCAGCAGCCAAGCCAACGCGGGTCTGTTGAATGAGCAGTTCTTC. Protein: CASSQANAGLLNEQFF.